In its sample, the clone carrying this T cell receptor (beta chain) was seen a few times. Per germline, CDR1 SGHRS and CDR2 YFSETQ. The CDR3 has 14 residues. V was shortened by 4 bases and J by 7 bases, with 15 bases between the two germline ends. Researchers used 5'RACE with constant-segment primers to make TCR alpha and TCR beta cDNA libraries that carry sample barcodes and UMIs. TCRdb passed the 5' RACE reads through MiXCR, listing each CDR3 protein once. The table lists nearly 350,000 distinct CDR3 sequences, 10% to 15% of them singletons, with 20% to 25% in the top ten. This entry comes from a study of T-cell memory formation after mild COVID-19. About the study: TCR clusters were largely donor specific.

Sequenced: PBMCs or a T cell subset sorted from them (not recorded which). The chain has TRBV5-1 and TRBJ2-1; D may be TRBD1 (6 bases). This TCR came from a man aged 18 to 29 who had mild COVID-19 (a few samples of this study predate the infection). Cell type and time point are not known. The CDR3 loop reads CASSRMGARNEQFF. The CDR3 nucleotides are TGCGCCAGCAGCAGGATGGGGGCAAGGAATGAGCAGTTCTTC. Full variable domain (outside the CDR3, taken from reference TRBV5-1 and TRBJ2-1): KAGVTQTPRYLIKTRGQQVTLSCSPISGHRSVSWYQQTPGQGLQFLFEYFSETQRNKGNFPGRFSGRQFSNSRSEMNVSTLELGDSALYLCASSRMGARNEQFFGPGTRLTVL.